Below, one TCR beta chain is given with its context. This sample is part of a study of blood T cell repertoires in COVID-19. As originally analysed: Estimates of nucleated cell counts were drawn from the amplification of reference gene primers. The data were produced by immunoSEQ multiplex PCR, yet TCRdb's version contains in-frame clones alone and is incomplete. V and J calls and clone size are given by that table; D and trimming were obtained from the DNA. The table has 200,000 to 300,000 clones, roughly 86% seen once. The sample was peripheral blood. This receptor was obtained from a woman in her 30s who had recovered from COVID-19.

CDR3 nucleotide sequence: TGTGCCAGCAGTGAGATTGGGACAGGGACAGATACGCAGTATTTT. Its protein product is CASSEIGTGTDTQYF. The V and J genes are TRBV25-1 and TRBJ2-3, with 9 bases that match TRBD1. V lost 3 bases, J lost 3 bases, and 4 bases stayed unmatched. CDR1 MGHDK and CDR2 SYGVNS come from the germline V gene. CDR3 size: 15 residues.